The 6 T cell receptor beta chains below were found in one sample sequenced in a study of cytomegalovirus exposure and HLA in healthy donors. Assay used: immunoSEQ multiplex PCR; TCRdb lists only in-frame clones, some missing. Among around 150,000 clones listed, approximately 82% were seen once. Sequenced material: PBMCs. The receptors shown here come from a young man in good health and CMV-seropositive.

CDR3 sequence: CASSVELRNTIYF. DNA for the CDR3: TGTGCCAGCAGCGTCGAGCTCAGAAACACCATATATTTT. This sequence joins TRBV9 and TRBJ1-3; the D is unclear. Germline V gene data show CDR1 as SGDLS and CDR2 as YYNGEE. This CDR3 region has 13 residues. V was clipped by 2 bases and J by 5 bases, with 8 bases between them.

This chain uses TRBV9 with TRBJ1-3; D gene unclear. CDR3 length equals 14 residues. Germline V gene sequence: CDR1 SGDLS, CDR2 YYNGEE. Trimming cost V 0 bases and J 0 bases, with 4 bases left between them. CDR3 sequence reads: CASSVGSSGNTIYF. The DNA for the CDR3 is TGTGCCAGCAGCGTAGGCAGCTCTGGAAACACCATATATTTT.

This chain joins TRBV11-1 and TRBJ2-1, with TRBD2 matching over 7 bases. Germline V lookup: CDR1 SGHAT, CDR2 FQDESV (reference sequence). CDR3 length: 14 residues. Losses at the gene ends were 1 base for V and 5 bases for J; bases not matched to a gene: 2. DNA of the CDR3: TGTGCCAGCAGCTTAGAAGGGAGGGACAATGAGCAGTTCTTC. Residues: CASSLEGRDNEQFF.

Here the CDR3 DNA reads TGTGCCAGCAGCGTACGGACTAGCAGGACAGATACGCAGTATTTT. This sequence encodes CASSVRTSRTDTQYF. The chain uses TRBV9 and TRBJ2-3; 8 bases are a match to TRBD2. Germline lookup yields CDR1 SGDLS and CDR2 YYNGEE. The V segment lost 1 base and the J segment 3 bases; nucleotides outside the gene matches: 4. The CDR3 consists of 15 residues.

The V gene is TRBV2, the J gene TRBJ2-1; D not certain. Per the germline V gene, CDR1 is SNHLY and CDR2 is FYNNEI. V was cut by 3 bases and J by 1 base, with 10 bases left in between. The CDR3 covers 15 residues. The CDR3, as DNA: TGTGCCAGCAGTGAGTCAAGCGCATCCTACAATGAGCAGTTCTTC. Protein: CASSESSASYNEQFF.

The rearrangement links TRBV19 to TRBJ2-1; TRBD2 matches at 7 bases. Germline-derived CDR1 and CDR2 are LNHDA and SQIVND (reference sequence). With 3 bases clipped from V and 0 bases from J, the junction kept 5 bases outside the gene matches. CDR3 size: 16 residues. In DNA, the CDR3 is TGTGCCAGTAGTATTAGCGGGTCCAGCTCCTACAATGAGCAGTTCTTC. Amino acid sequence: CASSISGSSSYNEQFF.